This TCR beta chain was identified during a study of blood T cell repertoires in COVID-19. Study details: Italy, Spain and the United States were the sources of the convalescent and acute COVID-19 samples. PBMCs, B-cell-depleted T cells, or T cells were the source of the cDNA or gDNA that made up the material.

Per the original methods: Scientists estimated how many nucleated cells there were by amplifying reference gene primers. TCRdb's copy holds only in-frame clones and misses some; the assay was immunoSEQ multiplex PCR. V and J calls and clone size come straight from that table; D and trimming were deduced from the DNA. This sample carries around 82,000 clones, 90% of them seen once, and the ten largest clones take 6.5% to 8.5%. The V end was cut by 2 bases, the J end by 10 bases, with 9 bases between. The CDR3 covers 13 residues. Germline CDR1 and CDR2: MDHEN and SYDVKM. This sequence was found in a human donor in a cohort sampled during active COVID-19. V and J are TRBV28 and TRBJ1-6; D might be TRBD1 (5 bases). The sample was peripheral blood. This chain's CDR3 is CASSLGARSPLHF. CDR3 in DNA: TGTGCCAGCAGTTTAGGGGCCCGGTCACCCCTCCACTTT.